This T cell receptor beta chain was sequenced during a study of T cell changes during pregnancy in multiple sclerosis. The count of this clone is one. The CDR3 is made up of 15 amino acids. V shed 3 bases, J shed 8 bases, and the junction held 7 bases outside the gene matches. CDR1 and CDR2 from the germline V gene are MRHNA and SNTAGT. The method was immunoSEQ multiplex PCR; TCRdb's version includes in-frame clones alone and lacks a portion of them. In the table there are around 50,000 clones, 91% of which are singletons. The sequenced sample was peripheral blood, obtained after pregnancy. This clonotype was obtained from a female donor in good health, enrolled as a control in a pregnancy study. This chain joins TRBV6-4 and TRBJ2-1, with 10 bases fitting TRBD1. CDR3 in DNA: TGTGCCAGCAGTGATTCCAGGACAGGGGGGTATGAGCAGTTCTTC. Translation: CASSDSRTGGYEQFF.